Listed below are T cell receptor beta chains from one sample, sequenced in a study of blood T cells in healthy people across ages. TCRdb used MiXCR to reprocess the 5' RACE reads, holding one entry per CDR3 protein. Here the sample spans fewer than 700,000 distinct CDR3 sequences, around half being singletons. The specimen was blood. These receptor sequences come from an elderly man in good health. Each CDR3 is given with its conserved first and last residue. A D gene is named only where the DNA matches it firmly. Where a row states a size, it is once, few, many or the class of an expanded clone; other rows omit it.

cdr3_nt: TGCGCCAGCAGCAAACCGGGACACCTTGAAGAGACCCAGTACTTC
cdr3_aa: CASSKPGHLEETQYF
v_call: TRBV5-1
j_call: TRBJ2-5
clone_size: few
d_call: NA

cdr3_nt: TGCAGTGCTAGAGAAGACAGGGAAACCTACGAGCAGTACTTC
cdr3_aa: CSAREDRETYEQYF
v_call: TRBV20-1
j_call: TRBJ2-7
clone_size: NA
d_call: TRBD1

cdr3_nt: TGTGCCAGCAGCCATCTCACAGGGGACACTGAAGCTTTCTTT
cdr3_aa: CASSHLTGDTEAFF
v_call: TRBV3-1
j_call: TRBJ1-1
clone_size: NA
d_call: TRBD1

cdr3_nt: TGTGCCAGCTCAACGGATTATGGCTACACCTTC
cdr3_aa: CASSTDYGYTF
v_call: TRBV18
j_call: TRBJ1-2
clone_size: NA
d_call: NA

cdr3_nt: TGCAGTGCTAGTAAAGGTCCCGGAGGAGGTACTGCGCAGTATTTT
cdr3_aa: CSASKGPGGGTAQYF
v_call: TRBV20-1
j_call: TRBJ2-3
clone_size: NA
d_call: NA

cdr3_nt: TGCGCCAGCAGCCAAGATCGAGGAATGACCCAGTACTTC
cdr3_aa: CASSQDRGMTQYF
v_call: TRBV4-1
j_call: TRBJ2-5
clone_size: many
d_call: NA

cdr3_nt: TGTGCCAGCAGCCCGGGGGGGGACTATGGCTACACCTTC
cdr3_aa: CASSPGGDYGYTF
v_call: TRBV7-2
j_call: TRBJ1-2
clone_size: few
d_call: NA

cdr3_nt: TGTGCCACCAGTCCCGATTGGAATGAGCAGTTCTTC
cdr3_aa: CATSPDWNEQFF
v_call: TRBV24-1
j_call: TRBJ2-1
clone_size: NA
d_call: NA

cdr3_nt: TGCAGTGCGGATGGTAGGGGAGGTTATGACGAGCAGTTCTTC
cdr3_aa: CSADGRGGYDEQFF
v_call: TRBV20-1
j_call: TRBJ2-1
clone_size: few
d_call: NA

cdr3_nt: TGTGCCAGCAGTTCTAGAGGGAATAGCAATCAGCCCCAGCATTTT
cdr3_aa: CASSSRGNSNQPQHF
v_call: TRBV11-2
j_call: TRBJ1-5
clone_size: NA
d_call: NA

cdr3_nt: TGTGCCAGCAGCTTAGGAGCTGGACTAGCGAGCGGGACCCAGTACTTC
cdr3_aa: CASSLGAGLASGTQYF
v_call: TRBV7-6
j_call: TRBJ2-5
clone_size: NA
d_call: TRBD2

cdr3_nt: TGTGCCAGCAGCTTAGAACGTCAGGGCGGAGGGGAGGTAGATACGCAGTATTTT
cdr3_aa: CASSLERQGGGEVDTQYF
v_call: TRBV7-2
j_call: TRBJ2-3
clone_size: NA
d_call: NA

cdr3_nt: TGTGCCAGCAGCTCCGTCGGGGAGACCCAGTACTTC
cdr3_aa: CASSSVGETQYF
v_call: TRBV7-2
j_call: TRBJ2-5
clone_size: NA
d_call: NA

cdr3_nt: TGTGCCAGCAGCTTACCTGGGCAAGTTTACAATGAGCAGTTCTTC
cdr3_aa: CASSLPGQVYNEQFF
v_call: TRBV7-6
j_call: TRBJ2-1
clone_size: NA
d_call: NA

cdr3_nt: TGTGCCAGCAGCTTACGAAGAGGGGGGGCCCAAGAGACCCAGTACTTC
cdr3_aa: CASSLRRGGAQETQYF
v_call: TRBV7-9
j_call: TRBJ2-5
clone_size: NA
d_call: NA

cdr3_nt: TGTGCCAGCAGCTTAACGGTCAGGGCCACTGAAGCTTTCTTT
cdr3_aa: CASSLTVRATEAFF
v_call: TRBV7-9
j_call: TRBJ1-1
clone_size: few
d_call: NA

cdr3_nt: TGCGCCAGCGTCGACAGGGCAGGGGATACGCAGTATTTT
cdr3_aa: CASVDRAGDTQYF
v_call: TRBV5-1
j_call: TRBJ2-3
clone_size: NA
d_call: TRBD1

cdr3_nt: TGTGCCAGCAGTTTGAGAAGCGGGGCAGATACGCAGTATTTT
cdr3_aa: CASSLRSGADTQYF
v_call: TRBV12-3/TRBV12-4
j_call: TRBJ2-3
clone_size: NA
d_call: TRBD2

cdr3_nt: TGCAGTGCTTGGACAGGGAGGAGTCAGCCCCAGCATTTT
cdr3_aa: CSAWTGRSQPQHF
v_call: TRBV20-1
j_call: TRBJ1-5
clone_size: few
d_call: TRBD1

cdr3_nt: TGCGCCAGCAGCCAAGGTACGGACCGAAGACAAGAGACCCAGTACTTC
cdr3_aa: CASSQGTDRRQETQYF
v_call: TRBV4-3
j_call: TRBJ2-5
clone_size: few
d_call: NA

cdr3_nt: TGCGCCAGCAGCCAGGCAAGGGGGCAGACTAATGAAAAACTGTTTTTT
cdr3_aa: CASSQARGQTNEKLFF
v_call: TRBV4-3
j_call: TRBJ1-4
clone_size: once
d_call: TRBD1

cdr3_nt: TGTGCCATCAGTGAGTCGAAAGTGGAGCAGTACTTC
cdr3_aa: CAISESKVEQYF
v_call: TRBV10-3
j_call: TRBJ2-7
clone_size: NA
d_call: NA

cdr3_nt: TGTGCCAGCAGCGTGTCCAGCGCAGGGGGGCGAGAGACCCAGTACTTC
cdr3_aa: CASSVSSAGGRETQYF
v_call: TRBV9
j_call: TRBJ2-5
clone_size: NA
d_call: NA

cdr3_nt: TGCGCCAGCAGCTTGGGTGTGGCCACTAATGAGCAGTTCTTC
cdr3_aa: CASSLGVATNEQFF
v_call: TRBV5-1
j_call: TRBJ2-1
clone_size: NA
d_call: NA

cdr3_nt: TGCAGTGCTGGGGGCAGGGCGGACACTGAAGCTTTCTTT
cdr3_aa: CSAGGRADTEAFF
v_call: TRBV20-1
j_call: TRBJ1-1
clone_size: NA
d_call: NA

cdr3_nt: TGTGCCAGCAGCTTAGGGTTGTCAGCGGTGACAGATACGCAGTATTTT
cdr3_aa: CASSLGLSAVTDTQYF
v_call: TRBV7-3
j_call: TRBJ2-3
clone_size: NA
d_call: NA

cdr3_nt: TGCGCCAGCAGCGTTAACCCGCTAGGCATTCAGTACTTC
cdr3_aa: CASSVNPLGIQYF
v_call: TRBV5-1
j_call: TRBJ2-4
clone_size: NA
d_call: NA

cdr3_nt: TGTGCCAGCAGCAGGACAGGGTCTCATGAGCAGTTCTTC
cdr3_aa: CASSRTGSHEQFF
v_call: TRBV7-9
j_call: TRBJ2-1
clone_size: many
d_call: TRBD1

cdr3_nt: TGCAGTGCCTCATCTACCGTCGGAGAGACCCAGTACTTC
cdr3_aa: CSASSTVGETQYF
v_call: TRBV20-1
j_call: TRBJ2-5
clone_size: NA
d_call: NA